The rows below give T cell receptor beta chains drawn from one sample of a study of Graves' ophthalmopathy and Graves' hyperthyroidism. From the multiplex PCR reads, TCRdb called clonotypes with MiXCR, one entry per CDR3 protein. In the table there are about 410,000 distinct CDR3 sequences, around 20% of which are singletons. The material sequenced was peripheral blood. The origin of the receptors is a woman younger than 30 with Graves' ophthalmopathy. Each CDR3 is given with its conserved first and last residue. A D gene is named only where the DNA matches it firmly. Not every row has a clone size; where given, it reads once, few, many or a size class.

cdr3_nt,cdr3_aa,v_call,j_call,clone_size,d_call
TGTGCCAGCAGTTTAAATAGCCTGGTCTCCTACGAGCAGTACTTC,CASSLNSLVSYEQYF,TRBV27,TRBJ2-7,many,-
TGTGCCAGCACCTCATACAGGGAAGAGACCCAGTACTTC,CASTSYREETQYF,TRBV28,TRBJ2-5,many,-
TGCGCCAGCAGCCCTGGACTAGCGGGGTACTACGAGCAGTACTTC,CASSPGLAGYYEQYF,TRBV4-3,TRBJ2-7,many,TRBD2
TGTGCCAGCAGTTTATCTGGGACAGGGGTGACAGATACGCAGTATTTT,CASSLSGTGVTDTQYF,TRBV28,TRBJ2-3,many,TRBD1
TGTGCCAGCAGCCCCAGCGGGGGACAAAACACTGAAGCTTTCTTT,CASSPSGGQNTEAFF,TRBV7-9,TRBJ1-1,many,-
TGTGCCAGCAGCCCAACTGGGGGGATTAATCAGCCCCAGCATTTT,CASSPTGGINQPQHF,TRBV7-2,TRBJ1-5,few,-
TGTGCCAGCAGTTCCACGACTAGCGGGGGGCTCTACGAGCAGTACTTC,CASSSTTSGGLYEQYF,TRBV27,TRBJ2-7,many,TRBD2
TGTGCCAGCAGTTTTGAGGGGGGAGGCGAGCAGTACTTC,CASSFEGGGEQYF,TRBV28,TRBJ2-7,many,-
TGTGCCAGCAGTTACGCCAGATTACCTTCTAACTCAACCCACGAGCAGTACTTC,CASSYARLPSNSTHEQYF,TRBV6-2/TRBV6-3,TRBJ2-7,-,-
TGTGCCAGCAGTTTAGTAGGCCTGGGAGGGAGCACTGAAGCTTTCTTT,CASSLVGLGGSTEAFF,TRBV27,TRBJ1-1,many,-
TGTGCCAGCAGTTACCCCCCACTCAACTACGAGCAGTACTTC,CASSYPPLNYEQYF,TRBV6-2/TRBV6-3,TRBJ2-7,-,-
TGTGCCAGCAGCATACAGGGGGGAGCCTACGAGCAGTACTTC,CASSIQGGAYEQYF,TRBV28,TRBJ2-7,-,TRBD1
TGTGCCAGTAGTAACACTTTAAACACTGAAGCTTTCTTT,CASSNTLNTEAFF,TRBV19,TRBJ1-1,many,-
TGTGCCAGCACCCCAGGGGCGGTCACTGAAGCTTTCTTT,CASTPGAVTEAFF,TRBV6-4,TRBJ1-1,-,-
TGTGCCACCAGTGCCGGGGGGCATCAGCCCCAGCATTTT,CATSAGGHQPQHF,TRBV24-1,TRBJ1-5,many,-
TGTGCCAGCAGTAGGTTCGAGCGGCCTAGCGAGCAGTACTTC,CASSRFERPSEQYF,TRBV6-1,TRBJ2-7,many,-
TGTGCCAGTAGTATAGAAGCCACCGACACTGAAGCTTTCTTT,CASSIEATDTEAFF,TRBV19,TRBJ1-1,many,-
TGCGCCAGCGCCGACAGCTCTGGAAACACCATATATTTT,CASADSSGNTIYF,TRBV10-1,TRBJ1-3,many,-